This T cell receptor (beta chain) came from a study of CD8+ T cells in alopecia areata. Study-wide background: Oral tofacitinib (5 to 10 mg twice daily) was administered to treated patients. The study's findings and limits: Tofacitinib significantly reduced both scalp clonality and expanded CD8+ clones among the top 100. An increase in clonality over normal scalp was evident in lesional scalp, especially alopecia totalis/universalis.

The V end was cut by 4 bases, the J end by 5 bases, with 14 bases between. Looked up from germline, CDR1 is SQVTM and CDR2 is ANQGSEA. The CDR3 has 13 amino acids. The treatment denotes: oral pan-JAK inhibitor, 5-10 mg twice daily. Both peripheral blood and punch biopsies of lesional scalp skin were obtained from patients who had alopecia areata. Following extraction, RNA underwent reverse transcription to cDNA, which served as the sequencing template. Some clones are missing from TCRdb's copy, which holds only in-frame ones; the method was immunoSEQ multiplex PCR. This table has about 180,000 clones, about 61% appearing once. This clone was seen a few times. What it recognizes is unknown.

The genes are TRBV29-1 and TRBJ1-1, with D hard to call. The clonotype comes from a human donor with alopecia areata. Sequenced here: CD4+ T cells sorted from blood, sampled at roughly week 55, from a patient treated with tofacitinib. CDR3 DNA: TGCAGCGTTGTATCCGGAGAGGGAACTGAAGCTTTCTTT. This codes for CSVVSGEGTEAFF.